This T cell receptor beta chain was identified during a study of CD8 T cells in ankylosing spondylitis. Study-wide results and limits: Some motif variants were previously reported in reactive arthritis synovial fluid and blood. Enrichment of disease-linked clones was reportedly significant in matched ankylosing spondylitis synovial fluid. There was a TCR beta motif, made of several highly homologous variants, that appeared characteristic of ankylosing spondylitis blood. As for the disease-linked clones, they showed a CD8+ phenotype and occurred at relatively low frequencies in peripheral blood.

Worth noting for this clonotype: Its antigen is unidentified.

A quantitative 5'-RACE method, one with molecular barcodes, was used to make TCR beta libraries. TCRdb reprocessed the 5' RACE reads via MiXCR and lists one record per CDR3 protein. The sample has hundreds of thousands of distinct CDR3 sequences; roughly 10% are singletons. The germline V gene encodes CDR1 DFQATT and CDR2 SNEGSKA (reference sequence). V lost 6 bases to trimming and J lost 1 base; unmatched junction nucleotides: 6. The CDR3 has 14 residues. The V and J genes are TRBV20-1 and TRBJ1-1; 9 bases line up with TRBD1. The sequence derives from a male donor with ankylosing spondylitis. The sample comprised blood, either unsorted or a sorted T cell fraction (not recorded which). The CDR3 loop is CSAKTGGPNTEAFF. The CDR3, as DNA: TGCAGTGCGAAAACAGGGGGCCCGAACACTGAAGCTTTCTTT.